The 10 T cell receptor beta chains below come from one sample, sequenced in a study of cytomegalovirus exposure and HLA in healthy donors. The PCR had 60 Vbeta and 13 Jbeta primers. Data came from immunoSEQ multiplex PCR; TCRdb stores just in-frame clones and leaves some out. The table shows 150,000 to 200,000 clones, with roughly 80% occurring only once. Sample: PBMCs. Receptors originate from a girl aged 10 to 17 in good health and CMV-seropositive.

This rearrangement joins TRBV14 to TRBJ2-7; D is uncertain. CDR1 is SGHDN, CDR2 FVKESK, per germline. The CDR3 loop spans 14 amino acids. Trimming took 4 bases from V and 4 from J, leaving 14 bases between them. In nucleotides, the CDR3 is TGTGCCAGCAGCCCGCGGCAAGGCCCATACGAGCAGTACTTC. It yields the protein CASSPRQGPYEQYF.

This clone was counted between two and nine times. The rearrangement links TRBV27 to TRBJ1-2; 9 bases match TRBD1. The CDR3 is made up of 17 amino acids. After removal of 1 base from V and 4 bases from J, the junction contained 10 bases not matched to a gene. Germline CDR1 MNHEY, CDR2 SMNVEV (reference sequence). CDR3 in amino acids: CASSLFSTGGSGYGYTF. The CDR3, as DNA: TGTGCCAGCAGTTTATTCTCTACAGGGGGCTCTGGCTATGGCTACACCTTC.

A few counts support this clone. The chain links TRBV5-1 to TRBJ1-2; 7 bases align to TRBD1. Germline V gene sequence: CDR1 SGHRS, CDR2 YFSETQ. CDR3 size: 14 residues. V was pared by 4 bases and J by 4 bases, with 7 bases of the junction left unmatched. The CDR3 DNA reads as TGCGCCAGCAGCCCTAGCCCAGGGGGCTATGGCTACACCTTC. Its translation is CASSPSPGGYGYTF.

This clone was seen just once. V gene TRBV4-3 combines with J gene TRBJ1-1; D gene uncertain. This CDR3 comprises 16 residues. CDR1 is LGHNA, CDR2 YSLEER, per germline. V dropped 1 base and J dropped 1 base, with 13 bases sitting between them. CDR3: CASSQGTVPGNTEAFF. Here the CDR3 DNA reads TGCGCCAGCAGCCAAGGGACTGTTCCGGGGAACACTGAAGCTTTCTTT.

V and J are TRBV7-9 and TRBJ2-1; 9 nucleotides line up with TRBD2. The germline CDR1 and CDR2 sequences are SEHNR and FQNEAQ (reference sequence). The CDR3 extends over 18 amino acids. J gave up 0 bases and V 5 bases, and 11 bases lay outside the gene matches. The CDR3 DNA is TGTGCCAGCAGCCCAAGCAGGACTAGCGTGCCCTCCTACAATGAGCAGTTCTTC. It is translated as CASSPSRTSVPSYNEQFF.

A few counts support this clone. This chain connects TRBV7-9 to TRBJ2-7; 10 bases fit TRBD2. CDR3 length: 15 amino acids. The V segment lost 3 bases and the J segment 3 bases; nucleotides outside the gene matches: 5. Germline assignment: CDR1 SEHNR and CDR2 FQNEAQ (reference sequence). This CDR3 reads CASSFWTSGFYEQYF. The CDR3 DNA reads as TGTGCCAGCAGCTTTTGGACTAGCGGCTTCTACGAGCAGTACTTC. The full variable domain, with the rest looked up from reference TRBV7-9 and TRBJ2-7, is DTGVSQNPRHKITKRGQNVTFRCDPISEHNRLYWYRQTLGQGPEFLTYFQNEAQLEKSRLLSDRFSAERPKGSFSTLEIQRTEQGDSAMYLCASSFWTSGFYEQYFGPGTRLTVT.

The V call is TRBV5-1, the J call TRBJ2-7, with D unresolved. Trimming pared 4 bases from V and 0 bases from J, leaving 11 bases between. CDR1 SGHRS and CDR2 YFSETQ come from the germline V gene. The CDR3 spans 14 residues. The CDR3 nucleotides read TGCGCCAGCAGCCCGTCGGTAGACTCCTACGAGCAGTACTTC. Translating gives CASSPSVDSYEQYF.

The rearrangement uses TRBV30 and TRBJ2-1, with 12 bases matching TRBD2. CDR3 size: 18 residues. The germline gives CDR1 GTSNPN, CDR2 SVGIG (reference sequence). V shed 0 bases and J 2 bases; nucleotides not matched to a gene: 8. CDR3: CAWSVSRTSGITYNEQFF. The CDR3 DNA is TGTGCCTGGAGTGTATCGAGGACTAGCGGGATAACCTACAATGAGCAGTTCTTC.

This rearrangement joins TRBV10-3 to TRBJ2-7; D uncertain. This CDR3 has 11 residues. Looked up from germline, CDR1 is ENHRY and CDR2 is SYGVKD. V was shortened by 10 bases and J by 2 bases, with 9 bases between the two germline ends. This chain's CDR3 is CATLGAYEQYF. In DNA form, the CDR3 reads TGTGCCACCCTCGGTGCCTACGAGCAGTACTTC.

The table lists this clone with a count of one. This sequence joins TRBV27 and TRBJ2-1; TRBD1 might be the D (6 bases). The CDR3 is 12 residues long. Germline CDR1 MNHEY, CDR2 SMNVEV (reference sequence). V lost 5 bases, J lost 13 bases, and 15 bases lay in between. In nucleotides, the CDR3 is TGTGCCAGCAGTCATGGCAGGGGAGTTCAGTTCTTC. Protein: CASSHGRGVQFF.